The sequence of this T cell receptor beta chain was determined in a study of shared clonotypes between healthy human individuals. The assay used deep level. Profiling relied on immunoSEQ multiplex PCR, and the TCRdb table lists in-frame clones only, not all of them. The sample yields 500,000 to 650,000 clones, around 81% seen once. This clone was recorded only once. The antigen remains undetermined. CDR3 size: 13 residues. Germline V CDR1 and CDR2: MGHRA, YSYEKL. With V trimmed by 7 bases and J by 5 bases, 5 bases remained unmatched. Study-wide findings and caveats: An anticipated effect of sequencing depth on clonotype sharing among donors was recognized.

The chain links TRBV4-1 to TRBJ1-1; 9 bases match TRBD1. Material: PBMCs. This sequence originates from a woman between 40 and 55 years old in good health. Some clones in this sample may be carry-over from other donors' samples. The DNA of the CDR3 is TGCGCCAGCACCCGGACAGGGGATACTGAAGCTTTCTTT. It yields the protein CASTRTGDTEAFF.